These 5 T cell receptor beta chains share one sample of origin, sequenced in a study of T cells in Graves' hyperthyroidism and ophthalmopathy (dated by TCRdb to the late 2010s). The protocol used for the library was multiplex PCR. Instrument on record: Illumina HiSeq 2000. Amplification of TCR beta CDR3 regions was carried out from RNA transcripts. For the first round of RT-PCR on the TCR CDR3, the HTBI primer set was used together with the Qiagen OneStep RT-PCR kit. In TCRdb, the public reads were trimmed at Q25 with fastp and aligned with MiXCR, with productive beta chains retained. All rows with the same CDR3 protein become a single entry with the most common DNA and genes. For this sample the table gives approximately 700,000 distinct CDR3 sequences, of which roughly 15% were detected only once. The ten largest clones add up to under 9.5% of the sample. Sequencing was done on a sample of blood. Receptor source: a man between 18 and 35 years old with Graves' hyperthyroidism.

V and J are TRBV7-8 and TRBJ2-7; TRBD2 aligns across 11 bases. J gave up 4 bases and V 6 bases, and 5 bases lay outside the gene matches. Germline V CDR1 and CDR2: SGHVS, FQNEAQ. This CDR3 has 14 residues. CDR3 nucleotides: TGTGCCAGCAGGGCCGGGACTAGCGGATACGAGCAGTACTTC. This gives the protein CASRAGTSGYEQYF.

The genes are TRBV14 and TRBJ2-7; unclear D gene. Trimming shortened V by 3 bases and J by 2 bases, and 14 bases separated the two germline ends. CDR3 length equals 15 residues. Germline assignment: CDR1 SGHDN and CDR2 FVKESK. The CDR3 bases are TGTGCCAGCAGCCATACCGGGTTTTCGACCTACGAGCAGTACTTC. Amino acids: CASSHTGFSTYEQYF. Based on the CDR3 plus reference TRBV14 and TRBJ2-7, the full variable domain is EAGVTQFPSHSVIEKGQTVTLRCDPISGHDNLYWYRRVMGKEIKFLLHFVKESKQDESGMPNNRFLAERTGGTYSTLKVQPAELEDSGVYFCASSHTGFSTYEQYFGPGTRLTVT.

Ten or more counts support this clonotype. The gene calls are TRBV28 and TRBJ2-7; the match to TRBD1 covers 7 bases. The CDR3 consists of 14 residues. CDR1 is MDHEN, CDR2 SYDVKM, per germline. The J segment lost 6 bases and the V segment lost 3 bases, leaving 8 bases of the junction unmatched. For the CDR3, the DNA is TGTGCCAGCAGTTTCGAGACAGGGAGTGGCGAGCAGTACTTC. Amino acid sequence: CASSFETGSGEQYF.

This clonotype was picked up many times. This chain uses TRBV30 with TRBJ2-2, with TRBD1 matching over 7 bases. V dropped 5 bases and J dropped 3; count of bases not matched to a gene: 3. Looked up from germline, CDR1 is GTSNPN and CDR2 is SVGIG (reference sequence). This CDR3 has 13 residues. The CDR3 sequence: CAWVTGYTGELFF. DNA of the CDR3: TGTGCCTGGGTGACAGGGTACACCGGGGAGCTGTTTTTT.

This clonotype was seen ten or more times. The rearrangement links TRBV12-3 or TRBV12-4 to TRBJ1-2; 9 nucleotides match TRBD1. The CDR3 has 13 amino acids. V trimming: 6 bases; J trimming: 4 bases; junction bases outside the gene matches: 3. The CDR3 is CASRGTGTYGYTF. In nucleotides, the CDR3 is TGTGCCAGCAGAGGGACAGGGACCTATGGCTACACCTTC.